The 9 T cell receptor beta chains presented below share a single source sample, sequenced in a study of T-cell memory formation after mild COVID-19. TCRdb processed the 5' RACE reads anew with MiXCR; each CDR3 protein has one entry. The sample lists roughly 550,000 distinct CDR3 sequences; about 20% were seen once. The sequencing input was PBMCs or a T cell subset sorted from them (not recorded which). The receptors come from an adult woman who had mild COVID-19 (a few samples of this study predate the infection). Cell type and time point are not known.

The CDR3 protein is CASSFLSGANVLTF. In DNA form, the CDR3 reads TGTGCCAGCAGCTTTCTTTCTGGGGCCAACGTCCTGACTTTC. The chain has TRBV7-3 and TRBJ2-6; D is uncertain. There are 14 residues in the CDR3. Germline V gene sequence: CDR1 SGHTA, CDR2 FQGTGA. V was clipped by 3 bases and J by 1 base, with 4 bases between them. The entire variable domain, with the rest obtained from reference TRBV7-3 and TRBJ2-6, is as follows: GAGVSQTPSNKVTEKGKYVELRCDPISGHTALYWYRQSLGQGPEFLIYFQGTGAADDSGLPNDRFFAVRPEGSVSTLKIQRTERGDSAVYLCASSFLSGANVLTFGAGSRLTVL.

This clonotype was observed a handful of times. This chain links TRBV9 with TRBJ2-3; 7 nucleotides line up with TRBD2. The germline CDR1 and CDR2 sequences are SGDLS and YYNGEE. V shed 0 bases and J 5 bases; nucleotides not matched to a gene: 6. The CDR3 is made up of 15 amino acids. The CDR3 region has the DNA TGTGCCAGCAGCGTAGGGGGCGGGGGAGGAGATACGCAGTATTTT. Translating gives CASSVGGGGGDTQYF.

CDR3 region: CAISGEANYGYTF. The DNA for the CDR3 is TGTGCCATCAGTGGGGAGGCGAACTATGGCTACACCTTC. The chain carries TRBV10-3 and TRBJ1-2; D not certain. Between the trimmed V and J ends, which lost 4 bases and 2 bases, there was a span of 8 bases. Germline CDR1 and CDR2: ENHRY and SYGVKD. The CDR3 totals 13 residues.

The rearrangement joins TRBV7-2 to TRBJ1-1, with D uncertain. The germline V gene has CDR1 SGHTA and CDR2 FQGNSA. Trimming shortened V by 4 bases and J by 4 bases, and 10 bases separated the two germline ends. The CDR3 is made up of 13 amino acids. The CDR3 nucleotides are TGTGCCAGCAGCTCATCCCGAGGCACTGAAGCTTTCTTT. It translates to CASSSSRGTEAFF.

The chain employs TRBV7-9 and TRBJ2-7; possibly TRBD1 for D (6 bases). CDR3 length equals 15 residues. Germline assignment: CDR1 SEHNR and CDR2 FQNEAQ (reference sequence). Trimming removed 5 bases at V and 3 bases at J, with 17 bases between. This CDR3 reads CASSRGQLGVYEQYF. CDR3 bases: TGTGCCAGCAGCCGGGGACAACTTGGGGTCTACGAGCAGTACTTC.

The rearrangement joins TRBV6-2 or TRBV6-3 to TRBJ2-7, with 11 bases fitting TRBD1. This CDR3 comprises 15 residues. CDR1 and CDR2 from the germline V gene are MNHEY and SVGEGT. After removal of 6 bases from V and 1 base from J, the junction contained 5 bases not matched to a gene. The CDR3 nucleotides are TGTGCCAGCAGAGCCGGGACAGGGGGTTCCTACGAGCAGTACTTC. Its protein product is CASRAGTGGSYEQYF.

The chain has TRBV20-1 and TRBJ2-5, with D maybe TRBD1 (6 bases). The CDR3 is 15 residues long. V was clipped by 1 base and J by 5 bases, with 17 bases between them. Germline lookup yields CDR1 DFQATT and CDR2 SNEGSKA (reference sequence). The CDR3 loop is CSARGGQSRAETQYF. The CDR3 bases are TGCAGTGCTAGAGGGGGGCAGAGCAGGGCGGAGACCCAGTACTTC.

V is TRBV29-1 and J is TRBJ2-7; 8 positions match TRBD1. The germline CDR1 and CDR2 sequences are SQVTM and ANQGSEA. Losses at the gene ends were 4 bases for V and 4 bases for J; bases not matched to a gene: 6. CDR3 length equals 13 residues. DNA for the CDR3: TGCAGCGTTGCCCTGGACAGGGCTTACGAGCAGTACTTC. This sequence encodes CSVALDRAYEQYF.

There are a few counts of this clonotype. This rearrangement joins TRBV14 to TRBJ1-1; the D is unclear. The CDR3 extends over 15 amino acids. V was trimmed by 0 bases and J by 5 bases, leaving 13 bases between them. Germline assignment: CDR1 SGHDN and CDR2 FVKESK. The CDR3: CASSQESVRVTEAFF. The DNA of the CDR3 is TGTGCCAGCAGCCAAGAGTCAGTACGGGTGACTGAAGCTTTCTTT.